This is a list of T cell receptor beta chains from one sample in a study of blood T cell repertoires in COVID-19. Produced via immunoSEQ multiplex PCR; TCRdb's table is partial and in-frame only. In the table there are roughly 220,000 clones, 70% to 90% of which are singletons. The sequenced sample consisted of peripheral blood. All receptors come from a woman in her forties or fifties with COVID-19, enrolled during active disease. The CDR3 runs from the conserved cysteine through the conserved F or W. A D gene is named only where the DNA matches it firmly. For some rows the clone size is stated as once, few or many, or as a class when expanded; others skip it.

d_gene,abundance,v_gene,j_gene,CDR3nt,CDR3aa
NA,NA,TRBV20-1,TRBJ2-3,TGCAGTGCTTCAAGGGGAGATACGCAGTATTTT,CSASRGDTQYF
NA,NA,TRBV4-3,TRBJ1-1,TGCGCCAGCAGCCAAGATCTGGCACAGGGTGCTAGGACTGAAGCTTTCTTT,CASSQDLAQGARTEAFF
TRBD2,NA,TRBV6-2/TRBV6-3,TRBJ2-7,TGTGCCAGCAGTTCCTCCCGACTAGCGGGGGGGCATCAGGAGCAGTACTTC,CASSSSRLAGGHQEQYF
TRBD1,NA,TRBV5-1,TRBJ2-7,TGCGCCAGCAGAGACAGCTTTCAGGGGGCACCCTACGAGCAGTACTTC,CASRDSFQGAPYEQYF
NA,NA,TRBV6-5,TRBJ1-6,TGTGCCAGCACCCGAGTGGTCAATTCACCCCTCCACTTT,CASTRVVNSPLHF
NA,NA,TRBV5-8,TRBJ1-2,TGTGCCAGCAGCTTCGGGGTATCTGATGGCTACACCTTC,CASSFGVSDGYTF
NA,once,TRBV29-1,TRBJ2-7,TGCAGCGTTGACGCTAACTACGAGCAGTACTTC,CSVDANYEQYF
NA,NA,TRBV11-2,TRBJ2-3,TGTGCCAGCAGCTCAATGGAGGCTACCACAGATACGCAGTATTTT,CASSSMEATTDTQYF
TRBD2,NA,TRBV9,TRBJ2-3,TGTGCCAGCAGCGCGGGACTAGAGGAGGCAGATACGCAGTATTTT,CASSAGLEEADTQYF
TRBD1,NA,TRBV30,TRBJ2-6,TGTGCCTGGAGTAACGACAGGGCCGGGGCCAACGTCCTGACTTTC,CAWSNDRAGANVLTF
NA,NA,TRBV3-1/TRBV3-2,TRBJ1-2,TGTGCCAGCAGCCAAGTGGCGGCCCATGGCTACACCTTC,CASSQVAAHGYTF
NA,NA,TRBV5-1,TRBJ2-3,TGCGCCAGCAACGGGGGTGGAGGTGCAGATACGCAGTATTTT,CASNGGGGADTQYF
TRBD2,once,TRBV5-1,TRBJ2-1,TGCGCCAGCATATCGGCGAGCGGGGGAAATGAGCAGTTCTTC,CASISASGGNEQFF
TRBD2,NA,TRBV19,TRBJ2-1,TGTGCCAGTAGTAAAGCGGGGATCACCTACAATGAGCAGTTCTTC,CASSKAGITYNEQFF
TRBD2,NA,TRBV13,TRBJ2-5,TGTGCCAGCAGCAGTGGGACTAGCGGGGGAGAGACCCAGTACTTC,CASSSGTSGGETQYF
TRBD2,NA,TRBV19,TRBJ2-1,TGTGCCAGTAGTCCTGGCGCGGGGGGTGGTTATGAGCAGTTCTTC,CASSPGAGGGYEQFF
TRBD2,NA,TRBV27,TRBJ2-3,TGTGCCAGTAAACGGGGGGTAGGCACAGATACGCAGTATTTT,CASKRGVGTDTQYF
NA,NA,TRBV7-9,TRBJ1-6,TGTGCCAGCAGCTTAGCAGGGGGGGGGAGCGCCCTCCACTTT,CASSLAGGGSALHF
NA,NA,TRBV28,TRBJ1-2,TGTGCCAGCAGTTTAAGGGGGAATAACTATGGCTACACCTTC,CASSLRGNNYGYTF
TRBD1,NA,TRBV6-5,TRBJ2-5,TGTGCCAGCAGTTACCGGACAGGGTTAATTCAAGAGACCCAGTACTTC,CASSYRTGLIQETQYF
TRBD1,NA,TRBV6-5,TRBJ1-2,TGTGCCAGCAGCTTGGACAGGAGCTATGGCTACACCTTC,CASSLDRSYGYTF
TRBD2,NA,TRBV5-6,TRBJ2-3,TGTGCCAGCAGCCCGGCGGGCGGGGGGGCCACAGATACGCAGTATTTT,CASSPAGGGATDTQYF
TRBD1,NA,TRBV4-1,TRBJ1-5,TGCGCCAGCAGCCTTCCAGGGGGCCGCCAGCCCCAGCATTTT,CASSLPGGRQPQHF
NA,NA,TRBV29-1,TRBJ1-1,TGCAGCGTTATCAGACAGGTGAACACTGAAGCTTTCTTT,CSVIRQVNTEAFF
TRBD1,NA,TRBV5-6,TRBJ1-2,TGTGCCAGCAGCTTGGTGCAGGGGGAGGGCTACACCTTC,CASSLVQGEGYTF
TRBD1,NA,TRBV3-1/TRBV3-2,TRBJ1-5,TGTGCCAGCAGCATACAGGGGAGGCATCAGCCCCAGCATTTT,CASSIQGRHQPQHF
NA,NA,TRBV2,TRBJ1-5,TGTGCCAGCAGCGGAGGGTACAAGAATCAGCCCCAGCATTTT,CASSGGYKNQPQHF
NA,NA,TRBV7-9,TRBJ1-5,TGTGCCAGCAGCCCCCCCGGGGGCAATCAGCCCCAGCATTTT,CASSPPGGNQPQHF
TRBD1,NA,TRBV15,TRBJ1-1,TGTGCCGCGGCAGGGGGAGACACTGAAGCTTTCTTT,CAAAGGDTEAFF
NA,few,TRBV7-9,TRBJ1-4,TGTGCCAGCAGCTTCAGCGGGGGGACAACTAATGAAAAACTGTTTTTT,CASSFSGGTTNEKLFF
NA,NA,TRBV7-9,TRBJ2-7,TGTGCCAGCAGCTTAGGGGGTGGAGGCAGGTCCTACGAGCAGTACTTC,CASSLGGGGRSYEQYF
TRBD2,NA,TRBV5-6,TRBJ2-7,TGTGCCAGCAGCGGGGGGGACTTGACCTACGAGCAGTACTTC,CASSGGDLTYEQYF
NA,NA,TRBV6-2/TRBV6-3,TRBJ1-5,TGTGCCAGCAGTTACTCGAGGGCTCAGCCCCAGCATTTT,CASSYSRAQPQHF
TRBD1,once,TRBV19,TRBJ2-6,TGTGCCAGTAGGGTAAGGGACAGGCACTCTGGGGCCAACGTCCTGACTTTC,CASRVRDRHSGANVLTF
NA,NA,TRBV9,TRBJ2-3,TGTGCCAGCAGCTCCGTTGACAGGCTGACAGATACGCAGTATTTT,CASSSVDRLTDTQYF
NA,NA,TRBV12-3/TRBV12-4,TRBJ2-7,TGTGCCAGCAGTTTAATCGGCTACGAGCAGTACTTC,CASSLIGYEQYF
TRBD2,NA,TRBV11-2,TRBJ2-3,TGTGCCAGCAGCAGAGGACTAGGTAGCACAGATACGCAGTATTTT,CASSRGLGSTDTQYF
TRBD1,NA,TRBV6-5,TRBJ2-1,TGTGCCAGCAGTTCACAGGGGCACGGGAATGAGCAGTTCTTC,CASSSQGHGNEQFF
TRBD1,NA,TRBV27,TRBJ1-1,TGTGCCAGCAGAGGGACAGTCGGCACTGAAGCTTTCTTT,CASRGTVGTEAFF
NA,NA,TRBV28,TRBJ1-3,TGTGCCAGCGAGGGCAGGAACTCTGGAAACACCATATATTTT,CASEGRNSGNTIYF
TRBD1,NA,TRBV28,TRBJ2-3,TGTGCCAGCAGACTAGGGACAGCTAGCACAGATACGCAGTATTTT,CASRLGTASTDTQYF